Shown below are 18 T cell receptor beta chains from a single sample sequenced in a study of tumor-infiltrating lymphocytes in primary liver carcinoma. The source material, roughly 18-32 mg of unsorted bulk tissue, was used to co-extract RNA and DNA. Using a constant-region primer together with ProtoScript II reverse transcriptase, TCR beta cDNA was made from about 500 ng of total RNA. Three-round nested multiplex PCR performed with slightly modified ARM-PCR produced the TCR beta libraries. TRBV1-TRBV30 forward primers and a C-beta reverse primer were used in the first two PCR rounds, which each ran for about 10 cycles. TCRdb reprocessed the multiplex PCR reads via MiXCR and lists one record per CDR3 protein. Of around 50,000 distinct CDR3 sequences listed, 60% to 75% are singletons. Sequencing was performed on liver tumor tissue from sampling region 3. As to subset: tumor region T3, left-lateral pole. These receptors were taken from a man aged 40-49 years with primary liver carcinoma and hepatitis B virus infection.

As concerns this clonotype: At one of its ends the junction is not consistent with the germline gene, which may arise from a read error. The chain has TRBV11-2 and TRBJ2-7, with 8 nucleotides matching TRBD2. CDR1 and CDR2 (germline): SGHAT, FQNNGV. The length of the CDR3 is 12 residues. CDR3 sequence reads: CACGPGGGEQCF. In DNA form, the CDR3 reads TGTGCCTGCGGCCCCGGGGGGGGCGAGCAGTGCTTC. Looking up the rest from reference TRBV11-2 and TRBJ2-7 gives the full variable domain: EAGVAQSPRYKIIEKRQSVAFWCNPISGHATLYWYQQILGQGPKLLIQFQNNGVVDDSQLPKDRFSAERLKGVDSTLKIQPAKLEDSAVYLCACGPGGGEQCFGPGTRLTVT.

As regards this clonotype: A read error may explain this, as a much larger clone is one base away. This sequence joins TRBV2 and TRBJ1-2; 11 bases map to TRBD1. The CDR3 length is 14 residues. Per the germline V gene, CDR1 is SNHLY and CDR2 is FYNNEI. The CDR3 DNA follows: TGTGCCAGCAGTGAAGAGGACAGGGGGCCTGGCCACACCTTC. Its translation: CASSEEDRGPGHTF.

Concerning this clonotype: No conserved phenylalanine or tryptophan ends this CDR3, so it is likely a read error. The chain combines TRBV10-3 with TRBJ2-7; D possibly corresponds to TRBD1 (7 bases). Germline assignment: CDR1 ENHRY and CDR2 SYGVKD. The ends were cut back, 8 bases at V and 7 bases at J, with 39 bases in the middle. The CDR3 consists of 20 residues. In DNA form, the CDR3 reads TGTGCCATCGGTGGGGGTACCCTCCAAGCAGGGGGGAAGCAGCGAATTGAGCAGTACCTC. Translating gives CAIGGGTLQAGGKQRIEQYL.

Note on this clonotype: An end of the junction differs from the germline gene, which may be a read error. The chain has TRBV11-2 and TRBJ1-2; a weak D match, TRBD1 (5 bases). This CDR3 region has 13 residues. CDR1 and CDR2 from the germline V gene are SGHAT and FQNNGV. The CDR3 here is CASSLEGNYGYIF. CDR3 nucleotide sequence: TGTGCCAGCTCCTTAGAGGGGAACTATGGCTACATCTTC.

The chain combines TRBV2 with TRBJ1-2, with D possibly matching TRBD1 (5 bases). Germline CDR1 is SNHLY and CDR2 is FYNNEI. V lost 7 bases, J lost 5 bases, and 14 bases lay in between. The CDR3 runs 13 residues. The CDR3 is CASKAGRSYGYTF. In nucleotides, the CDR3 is TGTGCCAGCAAGGCAGGGAGGAGTTATGGCTACACCTTC.

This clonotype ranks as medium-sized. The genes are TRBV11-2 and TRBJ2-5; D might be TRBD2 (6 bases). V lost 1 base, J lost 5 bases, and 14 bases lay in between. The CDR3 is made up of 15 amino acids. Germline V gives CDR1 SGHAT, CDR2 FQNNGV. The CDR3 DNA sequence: TGTGCCAGCAGCTTAGGATTGGGGGGACGGGAGACCCAGTACTTC. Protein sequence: CASSLGLGGRETQYF. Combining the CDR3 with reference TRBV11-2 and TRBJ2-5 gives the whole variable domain EAGVAQSPRYKIIEKRQSVAFWCNPISGHATLYWYQQILGQGPKLLIQFQNNGVVDDSQLPKDRFSAERLKGVDSTLKIQPAKLEDSAVYLCASSLGLGGRETQYFGPGTRLLVL.

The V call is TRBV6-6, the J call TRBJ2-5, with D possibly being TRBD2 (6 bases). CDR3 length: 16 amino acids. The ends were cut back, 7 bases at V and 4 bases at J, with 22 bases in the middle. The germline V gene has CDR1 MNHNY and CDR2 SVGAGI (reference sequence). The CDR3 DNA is TGTGCCAGCAATGGCAAGACTAGTGGGAGTTTAGAGACCCAGTACTTC. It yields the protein CASNGKTSGSLETQYF.

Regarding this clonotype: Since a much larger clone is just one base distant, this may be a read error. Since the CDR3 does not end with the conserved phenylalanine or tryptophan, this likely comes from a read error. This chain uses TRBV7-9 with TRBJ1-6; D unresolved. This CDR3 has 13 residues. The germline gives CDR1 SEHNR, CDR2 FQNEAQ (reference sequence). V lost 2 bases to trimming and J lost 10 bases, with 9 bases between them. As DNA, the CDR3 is TGTGCCAGCAGCTTACCCGGGGAGTCACCCCTCCACTAT. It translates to CASSLPGESPLHY.

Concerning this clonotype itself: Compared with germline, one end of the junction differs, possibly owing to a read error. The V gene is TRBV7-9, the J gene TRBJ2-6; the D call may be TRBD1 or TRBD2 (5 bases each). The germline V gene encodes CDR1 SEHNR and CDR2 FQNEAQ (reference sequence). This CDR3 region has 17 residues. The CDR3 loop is CASSLGNSSSGANLLTF. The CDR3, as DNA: TGTGCCAGCAGCTTAGGCAATTCTAGCTCTGGGGCCAACCTCCTGACTTTC.

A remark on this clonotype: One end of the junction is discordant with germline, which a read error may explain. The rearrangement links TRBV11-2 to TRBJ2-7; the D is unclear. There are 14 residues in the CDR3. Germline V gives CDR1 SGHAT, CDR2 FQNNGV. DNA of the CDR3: TGTGTCAGCAGCTTAACTGACACTGCCTACGAGCAGCATTTC. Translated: CVSSLTDTAYEQHF.

The chain's CDR3 is CASSLLAREGQYNEQFF. The DNA for the CDR3 is TGTGCCAGCTCTTTATTGGCGCGGGAGGGACAATACAATGAGCAGTTCTTC. The gene calls are TRBV18 and TRBJ2-1; 9 nucleotides line up with TRBD2. Unmatched junction bases numbered 13, after V lost 6 bases and J lost 4 bases. Germline V gene sequence: CDR1 KGHSH, CDR2 LQKENI. This CDR3 comprises 17 residues.

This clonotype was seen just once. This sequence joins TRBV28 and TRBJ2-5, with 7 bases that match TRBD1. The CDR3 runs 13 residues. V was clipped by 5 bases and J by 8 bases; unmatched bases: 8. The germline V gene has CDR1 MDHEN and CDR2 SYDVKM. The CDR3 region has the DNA TGTGCCAGCAGTGGGTACAGGGGAACCACCCAGTACTTC. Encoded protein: CASSGYRGTTQYF.

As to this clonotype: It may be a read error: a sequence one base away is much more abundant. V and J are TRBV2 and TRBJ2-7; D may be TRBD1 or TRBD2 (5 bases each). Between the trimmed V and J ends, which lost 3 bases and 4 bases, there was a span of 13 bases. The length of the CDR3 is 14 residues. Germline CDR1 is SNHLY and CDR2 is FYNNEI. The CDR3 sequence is CASSDGGSGYEQYF. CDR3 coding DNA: TGTGCCAGCAGTGATGGGGGTAGTGGTTACGAGCAGTACTTC.

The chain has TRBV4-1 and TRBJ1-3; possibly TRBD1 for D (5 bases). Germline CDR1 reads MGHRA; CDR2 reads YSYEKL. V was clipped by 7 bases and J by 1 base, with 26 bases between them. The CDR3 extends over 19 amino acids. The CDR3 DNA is TGCGCCAGCATCCAGGCCGTAAGGGGAACGCTACAGTCTGGAAACACCATATATTTT. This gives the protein CASIQAVRGTLQSGNTIYF.

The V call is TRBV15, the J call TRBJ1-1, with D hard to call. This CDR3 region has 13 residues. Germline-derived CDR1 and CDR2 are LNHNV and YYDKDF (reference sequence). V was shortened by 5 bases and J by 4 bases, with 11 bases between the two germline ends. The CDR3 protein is CATSFGPGTEAFF. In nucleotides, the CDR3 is TGTGCCACCAGCTTCGGACCAGGCACTGAAGCTTTCTTT.

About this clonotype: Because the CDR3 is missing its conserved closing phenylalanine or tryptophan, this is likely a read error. In DNA, the CDR3 is TGTGCCAGCATGACGCCAGATACGCAGTATTTG. Translation: CASMTPDTQYL. The chain recombines TRBV6-5 with TRBJ2-3; D remains unclear. CDR3 size: 11 residues. Looked up from germline, CDR1 is MNHEY and CDR2 is SVGAGI. With 7 bases removed from V and 4 bases from J, the gap between germline ends came to 6 bases.

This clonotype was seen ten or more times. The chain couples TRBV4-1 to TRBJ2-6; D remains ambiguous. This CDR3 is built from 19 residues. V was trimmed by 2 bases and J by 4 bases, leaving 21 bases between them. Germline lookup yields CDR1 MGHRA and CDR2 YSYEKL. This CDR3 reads CASSQRYSANTVGANVLTF. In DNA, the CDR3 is TGCGCCAGCAGCCAAAGGTATTCAGCGAACACGGTCGGGGCCAACGTCCTGACTTTC.

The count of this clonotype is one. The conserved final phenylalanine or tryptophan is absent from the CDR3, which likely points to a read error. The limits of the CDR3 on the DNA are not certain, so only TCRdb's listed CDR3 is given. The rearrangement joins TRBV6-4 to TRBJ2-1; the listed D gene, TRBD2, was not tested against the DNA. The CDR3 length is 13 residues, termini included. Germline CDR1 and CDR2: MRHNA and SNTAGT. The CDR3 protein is CASSDSSSGITFL.